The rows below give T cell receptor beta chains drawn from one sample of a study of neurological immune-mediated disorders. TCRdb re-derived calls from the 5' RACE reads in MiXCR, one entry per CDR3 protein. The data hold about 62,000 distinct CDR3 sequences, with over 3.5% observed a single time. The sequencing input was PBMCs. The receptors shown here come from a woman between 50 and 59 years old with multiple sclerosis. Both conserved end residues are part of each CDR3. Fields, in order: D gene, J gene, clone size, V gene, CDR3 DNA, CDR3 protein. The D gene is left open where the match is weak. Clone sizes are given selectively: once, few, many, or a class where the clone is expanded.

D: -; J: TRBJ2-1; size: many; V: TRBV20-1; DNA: TGCAGTGCCTCCCTAGCTTTCTCCTACAATGAGCAGTTCTTC; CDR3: CSASLAFSYNEQFF
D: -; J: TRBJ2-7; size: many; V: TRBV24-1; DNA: TGTGCCACCAGGGACAACTCCTACGAGCAGTACTTC; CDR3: CATRDNSYEQYF
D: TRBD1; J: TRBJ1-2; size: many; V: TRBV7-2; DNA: TGTGCCAGCAGCCACCGGGACAGGGGCGGCTACACCTTC; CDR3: CASSHRDRGGYTF
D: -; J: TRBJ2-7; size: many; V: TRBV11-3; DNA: TGTGCCAGCAGCTTGTGGAATCTCTCCTACGAGCAGTACTTC; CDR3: CASSLWNLSYEQYF
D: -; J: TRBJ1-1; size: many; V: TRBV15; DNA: TGTGCCACCAGCAAGGGTACTGACGGACTAAAAGCTTTCTTT; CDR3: CATSKGTDGLKAFF
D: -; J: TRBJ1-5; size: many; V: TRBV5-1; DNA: TGCGCCAGCAGCTTAACAGGGAATCAGCCCCAGCATTTT; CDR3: CASSLTGNQPQHF
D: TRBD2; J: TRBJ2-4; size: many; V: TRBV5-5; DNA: TGTGCCAGCAGCTTAACTGGACCGACTAGCGGGAGGGGTAACATTCAGTACTTC; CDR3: CASSLTGPTSGRGNIQYF
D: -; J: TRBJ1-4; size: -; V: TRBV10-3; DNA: TGTGCCATCAGTGAGGGAGGGTTCGGGGAAAAACTGTTTTTT; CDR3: CAISEGGFGEKLFF
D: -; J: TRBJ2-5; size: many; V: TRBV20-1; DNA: TGCAGTGCTAGAGATGAGGGGGAGACCCAGTACTTC; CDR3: CSARDEGETQYF
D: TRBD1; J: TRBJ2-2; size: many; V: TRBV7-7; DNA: TGTGCTAGCAGCTCCCGGACAGGGGGCAACGGGGAGCTGTTTTTT; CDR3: CASSSRTGGNGELFF
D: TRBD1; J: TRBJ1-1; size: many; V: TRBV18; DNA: TGTGCCAGCTCACCCGGACAGGGCACTGAAGCTTTCTTT; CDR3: CASSPGQGTEAFF
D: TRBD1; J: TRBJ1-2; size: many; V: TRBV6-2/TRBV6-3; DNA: TGTGCCAGCAGTCCCGGACAGGGGATAGGCGGCTACACCTTC; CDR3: CASSPGQGIGGYTF
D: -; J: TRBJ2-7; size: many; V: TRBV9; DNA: TGTGCCAGCAGCGCAAGGAGCTCCTACGAGCAGTACTTC; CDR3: CASSARSSYEQYF
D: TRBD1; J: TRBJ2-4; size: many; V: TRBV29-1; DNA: TGCAGCCCTAACCACCTTTCCAGGGGGCGGTTTAGGGTTCAGTACTTC; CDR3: CSPNHLSRGRFRVQYF
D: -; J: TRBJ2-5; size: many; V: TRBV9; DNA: TGTGCCAGCAGCGTAGGACGGACGAAAGAGACCCAGTACTTC; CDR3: CASSVGRTKETQYF
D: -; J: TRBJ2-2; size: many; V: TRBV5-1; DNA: TGCGCCAGCAGCTCGACTGGTAACACCGGGGAGCTGTTTTTT; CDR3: CASSSTGNTGELFF
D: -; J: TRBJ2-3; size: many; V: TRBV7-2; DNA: TGTGCCAGCAGCTTAAGGGGTCAGGACACAGATACGCAGTATTTT; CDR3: CASSLRGQDTDTQYF
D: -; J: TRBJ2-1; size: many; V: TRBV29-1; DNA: TGCAGCGTTGTGAACCGACCAGATTACAATGAGCAGTTCTTC; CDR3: CSVVNRPDYNEQFF
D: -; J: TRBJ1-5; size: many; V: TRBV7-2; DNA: TGTGCCAGCAGCTTAGTATACCCGACAGGTAGCAATCAGCCCCAGCATTTT; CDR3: CASSLVYPTGSNQPQHF
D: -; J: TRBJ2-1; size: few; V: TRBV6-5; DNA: TGTGCCAGCAGTTACGAGAGAGGACTGGTCAATGAGCAGTTCTTC; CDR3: CASSYERGLVNEQFF
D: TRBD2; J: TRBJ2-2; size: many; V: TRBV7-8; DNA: TGTGCCAGCAGCCCAACGGGACTAGCGGGAGGAGGCGACACCGGGGAGCTGTTTTTT; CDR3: CASSPTGLAGGGDTGELFF
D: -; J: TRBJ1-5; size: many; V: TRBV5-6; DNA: TGTGCCAGCAGCTCGGGGAGGCGACAGCCCCAGCATTTT; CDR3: CASSSGRRQPQHF
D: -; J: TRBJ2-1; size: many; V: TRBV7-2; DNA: TGTGCCAGCAGCTTATTTTCCGGTCCCAGTGAGCAGTTCTTC; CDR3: CASSLFSGPSEQFF
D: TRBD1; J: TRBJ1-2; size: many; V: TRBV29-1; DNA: TGCAGCGTTAGAACAGGGGCGGGTGGCTACACCTTC; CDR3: CSVRTGAGGYTF
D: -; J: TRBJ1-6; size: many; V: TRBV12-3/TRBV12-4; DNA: TGTGCCAGCAGTTTTAGCCATTCACCCCTCAACTTT; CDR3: CASSFSHSPLNF
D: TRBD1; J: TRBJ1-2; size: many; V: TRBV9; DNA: TGTGCCAGCAGCCCCGGGACAGCAGCTAACTATGGCTACACCTTC; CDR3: CASSPGTAANYGYTF
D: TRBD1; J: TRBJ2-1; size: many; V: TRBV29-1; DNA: TGCAGCGTTGTTTTATTAGGGGACAGGGTGCTTTCATTAATGCTCAATGAGCAGTTCTTC; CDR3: CSVVLLGDRVLSLMLNEQFF
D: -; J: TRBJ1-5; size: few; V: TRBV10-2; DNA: TGCGCCAGCAGTGACTTTAGGCAGCCCCAGCATTTT; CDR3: CASSDFRQPQHF
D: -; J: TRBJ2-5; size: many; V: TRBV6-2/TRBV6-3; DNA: TGTGCCAGCAGGTACCCATTTCAAGAGACCCAGTACTTC; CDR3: CASRYPFQETQYF
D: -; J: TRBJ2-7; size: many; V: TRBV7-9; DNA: TGTGCCAGCAGCTTAGAAGGGTCCGAGCAGTACTTC; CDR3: CASSLEGSEQYF
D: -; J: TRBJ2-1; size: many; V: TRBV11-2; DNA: TGTGCCAGCAGCTTAGATCAGGGGTTGAATGAGCAGTTCTTC; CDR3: CASSLDQGLNEQFF
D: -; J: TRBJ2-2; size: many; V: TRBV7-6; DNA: TGTGCCAGCAGCTTACAGGAGGCCGGGGAGCTGTTTTTT; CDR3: CASSLQEAGELFF
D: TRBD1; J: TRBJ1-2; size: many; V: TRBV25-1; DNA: TGTGCCACTCGGAAGGGGGCCCCAGAGAACTATGGCTACACCTTC; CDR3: CATRKGAPENYGYTF
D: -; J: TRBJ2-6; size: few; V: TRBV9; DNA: TGTGCCAGCAGCGTAGTGCCAGGAGGGACCTCTGGGGCCAACGTCCTGACTTTC; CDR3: CASSVVPGGTSGANVLTF
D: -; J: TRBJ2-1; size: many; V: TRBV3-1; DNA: TGTGCCAGCAGCCAAGACGCAGGGTGGGACAATGAGCAGTTCTTC; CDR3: CASSQDAGWDNEQFF
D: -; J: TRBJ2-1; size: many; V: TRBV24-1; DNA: TGTGCCACCAGTGACCCCGACGGGAGCTCCTACAATGAGCAGTTCTTC; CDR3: CATSDPDGSSYNEQFF
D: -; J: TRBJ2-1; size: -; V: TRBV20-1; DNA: TGCAGTGCTAGGCTGGGAGGCCCTACGAACAATGAGCAGTTCTTC; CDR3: CSARLGGPTNNEQFF
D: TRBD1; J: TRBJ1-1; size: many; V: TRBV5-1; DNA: TGCGCCAGCAGCTTACAGGGGGCGCGGGGGACTGAAGCTTTCTTT; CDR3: CASSLQGARGTEAFF
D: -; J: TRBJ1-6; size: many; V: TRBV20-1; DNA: TGCAGTGCGGCACAGGGACCGGATTCACCCCTCCACTTT; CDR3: CSAAQGPDSPLHF
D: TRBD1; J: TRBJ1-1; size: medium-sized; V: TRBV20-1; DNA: TGCAGTCCAGAGACAGGGAGGAACACTGAAGCTTTCTTT; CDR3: CSPETGRNTEAFF
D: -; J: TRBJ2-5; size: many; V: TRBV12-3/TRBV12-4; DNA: TGTGCCAGCAGTTTTGGGGACGCGAAATGGGAGACCCAGTACTTC; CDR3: CASSFGDAKWETQYF
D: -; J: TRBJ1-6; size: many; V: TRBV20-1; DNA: TGCAGTGCAACGACGGTGATGGAGTTCGGTTCACCCCTCCACTTT; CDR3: CSATTVMEFGSPLHF
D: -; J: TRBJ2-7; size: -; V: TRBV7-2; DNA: TGTGCCAGCAGCCCGAGTGGGGTCCGAGGCAACGAGCAGTACTTC; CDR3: CASSPSGVRGNEQYF
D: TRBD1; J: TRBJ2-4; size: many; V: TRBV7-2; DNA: TGTGCCAGCAGCTTGGCATCAGGGGGCGACATTCAGTACTTC; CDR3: CASSLASGGDIQYF
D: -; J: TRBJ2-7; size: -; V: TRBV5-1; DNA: TGCGCCAGCAGCTTCATAAGTGGGTACTACGAGCAGTACTTC; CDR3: CASSFISGYYEQYF
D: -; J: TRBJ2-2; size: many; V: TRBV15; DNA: TGTGCCACCAGCAGACAGGGGACCGGGGAGCTGTTTTTT; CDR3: CATSRQGTGELFF
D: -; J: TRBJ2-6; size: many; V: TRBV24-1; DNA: TGTGCCACCAGTCCAAGTTGGGGGGCCAACGTCCTGACTTTC; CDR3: CATSPSWGANVLTF
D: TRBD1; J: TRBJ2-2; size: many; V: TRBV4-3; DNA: TGCGCCAGCAGCCAAGTGACAGGGGACGGTGGCGGGGAGCTGTTTTTT; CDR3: CASSQVTGDGGGELFF
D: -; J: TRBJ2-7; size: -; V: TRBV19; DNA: TGTGCCAGTAGTACCCCTAGAGGGGTCTACGAGCAGTACTTC; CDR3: CASSTPRGVYEQYF
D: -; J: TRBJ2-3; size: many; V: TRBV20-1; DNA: TGCAGTGCTAGCCAGTATCCTCAAGGTGTCGATACGCAGTATTTT; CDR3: CSASQYPQGVDTQYF
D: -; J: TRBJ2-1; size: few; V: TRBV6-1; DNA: TGTGCCAGCAGCGCTAGCCGTAGATCCTACAATGAGCAGTTCTTC; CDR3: CASSASRRSYNEQFF